This TCR beta chain comes out of a study of identical twins. Study-level findings and limits: Insertions were reduced in abundant cord blood beta clonotypes but not in memory repertoires.

On this clonotype itself: Antigen specificity is unknown.

The CDR3 contains 14 residues. V trimming: 7 bases; J trimming: 5 bases; junction bases outside the gene matches: 7. From germline, CDR1 is SGHTA and CDR2 FQGNSA. Via MiXCR, TCRdb re-called the 5' RACE reads, giving one row per CDR3 protein. In the table there are some 760,000 distinct CDR3 sequences, about 18% of which are singletons. These data also formed part of another study, on T cells expressing NK-cell markers. As that study records: Eight donors were sequenced, of whom seven were HCMV-seropositive, while the remaining one was HCMV-seronegative. Dominant NKG2C+ clonotypes accounted for about 1.0-8% of CD8+ T cells in six or seven donors.

The receptor comes from a woman aged 18-29 years in good health. The J gene is TRBJ2-3, the V gene TRBV7-2, with 9 nucleotides matching TRBD2. The sample comprised PBMCs. CDR3 amino acids: CASKGAGGRDTQYF. DNA of the CDR3: TGTGCCAGCAAGGGAGCGGGAGGTCGAGATACGCAGTATTTT.